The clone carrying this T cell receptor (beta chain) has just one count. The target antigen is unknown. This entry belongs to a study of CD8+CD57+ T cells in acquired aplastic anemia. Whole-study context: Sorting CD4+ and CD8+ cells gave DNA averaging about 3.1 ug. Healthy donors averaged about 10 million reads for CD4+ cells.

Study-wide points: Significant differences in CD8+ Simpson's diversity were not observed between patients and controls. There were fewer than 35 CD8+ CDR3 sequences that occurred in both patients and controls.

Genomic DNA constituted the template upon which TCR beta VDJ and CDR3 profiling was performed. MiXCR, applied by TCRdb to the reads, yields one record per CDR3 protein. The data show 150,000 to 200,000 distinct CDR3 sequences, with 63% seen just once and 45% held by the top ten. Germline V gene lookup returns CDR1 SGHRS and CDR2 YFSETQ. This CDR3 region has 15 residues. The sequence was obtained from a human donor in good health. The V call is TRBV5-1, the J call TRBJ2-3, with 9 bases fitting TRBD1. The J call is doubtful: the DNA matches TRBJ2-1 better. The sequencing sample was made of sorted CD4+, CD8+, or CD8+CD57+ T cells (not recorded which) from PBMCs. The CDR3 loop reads CASSLMGQGMNEQFF. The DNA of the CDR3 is TGCGCCAGCAGCTTGATGGGACAGGGTATGAATGAGCAGTTCTTC.